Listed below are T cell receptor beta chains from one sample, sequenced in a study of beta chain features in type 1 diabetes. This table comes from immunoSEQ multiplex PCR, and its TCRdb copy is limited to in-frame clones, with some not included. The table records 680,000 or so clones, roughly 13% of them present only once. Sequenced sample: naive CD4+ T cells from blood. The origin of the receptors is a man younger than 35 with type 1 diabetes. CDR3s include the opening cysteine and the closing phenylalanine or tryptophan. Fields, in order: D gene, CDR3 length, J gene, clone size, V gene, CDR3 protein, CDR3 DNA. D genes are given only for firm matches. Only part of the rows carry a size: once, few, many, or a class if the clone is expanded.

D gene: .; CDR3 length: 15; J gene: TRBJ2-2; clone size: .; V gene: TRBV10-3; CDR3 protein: CASSNANFLGGELFF; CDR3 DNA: TGTGCCTCGTCTAACGCTAACTTCCTAGGCGGGGAGCTGTTTTTT
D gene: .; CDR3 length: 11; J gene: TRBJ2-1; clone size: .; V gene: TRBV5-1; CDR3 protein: CASASSNEQFF; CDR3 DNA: TGCGCCAGCGCCTCTTCAAATGAGCAGTTCTTC
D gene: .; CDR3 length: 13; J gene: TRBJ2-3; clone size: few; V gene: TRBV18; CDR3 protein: CASSPGNTDTQYF; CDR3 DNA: TGTGCCAGCTCACCGGGGAACACAGATACGCAGTATTTT
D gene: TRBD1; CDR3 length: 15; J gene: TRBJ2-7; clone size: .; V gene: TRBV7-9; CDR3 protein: CASSLGPGQGGEQYF; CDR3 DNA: TGTGCCAGCAGCTTAGGACCGGGACAGGGAGGCGAGCAGTACTTC
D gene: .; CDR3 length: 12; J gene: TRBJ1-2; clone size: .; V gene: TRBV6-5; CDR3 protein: CASSYSPGGYTF; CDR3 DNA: TGTGCCAGCAGTTACTCACCGGGTGGCTACACCTTC
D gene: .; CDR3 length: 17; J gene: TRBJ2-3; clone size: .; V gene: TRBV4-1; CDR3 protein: CASSQAPLGGSTDTQYF; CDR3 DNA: TGCGCCAGCAGCCAAGCCCCCCTAGGGGGGTCTACAGATACGCAGTATTTT
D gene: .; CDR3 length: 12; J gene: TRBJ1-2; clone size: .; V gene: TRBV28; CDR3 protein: CASTGEYYGYTF; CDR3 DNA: TGTGCCAGCACAGGGGAGTACTATGGCTACACCTTC
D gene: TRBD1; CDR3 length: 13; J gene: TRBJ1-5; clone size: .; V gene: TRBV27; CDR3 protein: CASSWDRDQPQHF; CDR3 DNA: TGTGCCAGCAGTTGGGACAGGGATCAGCCCCAGCATTTT
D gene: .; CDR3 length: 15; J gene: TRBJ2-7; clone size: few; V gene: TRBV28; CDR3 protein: CASSPAGSGRYEQYF; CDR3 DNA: TGTGCCAGCAGTCCTGCCGGGTCGGGGCGATACGAGCAGTACTTC
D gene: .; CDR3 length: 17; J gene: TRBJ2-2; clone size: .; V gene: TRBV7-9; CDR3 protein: CASSLWAGVPNTGELFF; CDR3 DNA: TGTGCCAGCAGCTTATGGGCAGGGGTCCCAAACACCGGGGAGCTGTTTTTT
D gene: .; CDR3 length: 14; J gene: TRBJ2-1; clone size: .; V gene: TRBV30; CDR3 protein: CAWSDTNSGHPQFF; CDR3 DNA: TGTGCCTGGAGTGACACAAACTCGGGACACCCGCAGTTCTTC
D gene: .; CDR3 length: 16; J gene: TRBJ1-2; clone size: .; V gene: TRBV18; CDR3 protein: CTSSPTADSPINGYTF; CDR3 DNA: TGTACCAGCTCACCCACCGCAGACTCCCCGATCAATGGCTACACCTTC
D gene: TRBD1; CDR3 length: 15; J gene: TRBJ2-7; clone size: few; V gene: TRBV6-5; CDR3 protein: CASSYSQGAGYEQYF; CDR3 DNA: TGTGCCAGCAGTTACTCGCAGGGGGCTGGCTACGAGCAGTACTTC
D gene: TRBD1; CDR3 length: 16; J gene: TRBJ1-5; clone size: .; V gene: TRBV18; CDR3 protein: CASSPGQGSGNQPQHF; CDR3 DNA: TGTGCCAGCTCACCGGGACAGGGGTCGGGCAATCAGCCCCAGCATTTT
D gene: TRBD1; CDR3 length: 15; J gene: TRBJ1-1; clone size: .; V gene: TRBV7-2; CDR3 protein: CASSVLQGASAEAFF; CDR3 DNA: TGTGCCAGCAGCGTCCTTCAGGGGGCGTCAGCTGAAGCTTTCTTT
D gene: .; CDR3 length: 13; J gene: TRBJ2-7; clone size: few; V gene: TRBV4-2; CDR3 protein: CASSQEQNKEQYF; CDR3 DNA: TGTGCCAGCAGCCAAGAACAAAACAAGGAGCAGTACTTC
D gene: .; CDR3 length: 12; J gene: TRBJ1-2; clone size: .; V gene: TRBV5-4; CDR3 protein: CASSTTDYGYTF; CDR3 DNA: TGTGCCAGCAGCACTACAGACTATGGCTACACCTTC
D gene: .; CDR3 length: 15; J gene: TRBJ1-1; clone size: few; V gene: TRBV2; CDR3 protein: CASSSGTPWGTEAFF; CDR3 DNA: TGTGCCAGCAGTTCCGGGACCCCGTGGGGCACTGAAGCTTTCTTT
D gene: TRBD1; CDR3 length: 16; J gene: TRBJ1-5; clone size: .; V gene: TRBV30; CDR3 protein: CAWSLTGGYSNQPQHF; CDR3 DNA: TGTGCCTGGAGCCTAACAGGGGGATATAGCAATCAGCCCCAGCATTTT
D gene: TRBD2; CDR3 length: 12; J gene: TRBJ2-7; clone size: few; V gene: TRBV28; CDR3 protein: CASSGLASEQYF; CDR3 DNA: TGTGCCTCCTCGGGACTAGCATCCGAGCAGTACTTC
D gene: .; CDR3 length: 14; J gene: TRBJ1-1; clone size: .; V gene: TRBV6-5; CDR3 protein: CASYRVGGGTEAFF; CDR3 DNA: TGTGCCAGCTACAGGGTCGGAGGGGGCACTGAAGCTTTCTTT
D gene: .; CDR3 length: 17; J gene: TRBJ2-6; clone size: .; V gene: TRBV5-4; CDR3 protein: CASSQRHEISGANVLTF; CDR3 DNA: TGTGCCAGCAGCCAAAGACACGAGATCTCTGGGGCCAACGTCCTGACTTTC
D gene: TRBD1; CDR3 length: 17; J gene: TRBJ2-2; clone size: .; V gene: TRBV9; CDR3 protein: CASSVGGQAANTGELFF; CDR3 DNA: TGTGCCAGCAGCGTAGGGGGACAGGCCGCTAACACCGGGGAGCTGTTTTTT
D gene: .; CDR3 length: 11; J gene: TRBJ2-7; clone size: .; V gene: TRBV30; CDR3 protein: CAWALGHEQYF; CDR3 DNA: TGTGCCTGGGCCCTGGGCCACGAGCAGTACTTC
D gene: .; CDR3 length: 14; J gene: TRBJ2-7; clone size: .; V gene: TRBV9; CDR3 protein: CASSVVDSSYEQYF; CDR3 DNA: TGTGCCAGCAGCGTAGTGGACAGCTCCTACGAGCAGTACTTC
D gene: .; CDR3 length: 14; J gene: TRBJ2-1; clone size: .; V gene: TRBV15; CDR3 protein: CATSRGTSGNEQFF; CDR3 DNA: TGTGCCACCAGCAGAGGAACTAGTGGCAATGAGCAGTTCTTC
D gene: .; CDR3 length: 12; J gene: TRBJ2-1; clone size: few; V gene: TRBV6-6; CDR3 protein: CASSLRDIEQFF; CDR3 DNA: TGTGCCAGCAGTTTAAGGGACATTGAGCAGTTCTTC
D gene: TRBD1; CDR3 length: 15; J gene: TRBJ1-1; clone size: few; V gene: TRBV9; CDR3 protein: CASSPTRGKGTEAFF; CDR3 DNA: TGTGCCAGCAGCCCGACCAGGGGGAAAGGGACTGAAGCTTTCTTT
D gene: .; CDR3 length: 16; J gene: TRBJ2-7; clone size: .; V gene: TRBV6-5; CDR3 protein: CASSSSGTGSSYEQYF; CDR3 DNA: TGTGCCAGCAGTTCCTCCGGGACGGGCAGCTCCTACGAGCAGTACTTC
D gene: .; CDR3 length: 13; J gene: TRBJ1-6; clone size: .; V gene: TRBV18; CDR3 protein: CASSPTPHSPLHF; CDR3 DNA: TGTGCCAGCTCCCCGACACCCCATTCACCCCTCCACTTT
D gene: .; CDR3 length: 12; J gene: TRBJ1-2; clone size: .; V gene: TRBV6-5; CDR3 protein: CASRTSFYGYTF; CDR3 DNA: TGTGCCAGCAGAACCTCCTTCTATGGCTACACCTTC
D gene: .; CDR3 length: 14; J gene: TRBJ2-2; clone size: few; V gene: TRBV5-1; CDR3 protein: CASSRVEYTGELFF; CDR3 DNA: TGCGCCAGCAGCCGGGTGGAGTACACCGGGGAGCTGTTTTTT
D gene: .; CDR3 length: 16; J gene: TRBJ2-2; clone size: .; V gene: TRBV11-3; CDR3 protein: CASSSQDRQYTGELFF; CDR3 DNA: TGTGCCAGCAGCTCCCAGGACAGACAATACACCGGGGAGCTGTTTTTT
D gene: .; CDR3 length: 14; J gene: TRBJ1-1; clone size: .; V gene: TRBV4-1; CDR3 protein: CASSQGAGSAEAFF; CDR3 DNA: TGCGCCAGCAGCCAAGGGGCAGGAAGTGCTGAAGCTTTCTTT
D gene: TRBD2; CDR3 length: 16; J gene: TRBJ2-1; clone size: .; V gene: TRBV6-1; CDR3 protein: CASRELTSGGSDEQFF; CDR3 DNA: TGTGCCAGCAGAGAACTAACTAGCGGGGGCAGCGATGAGCAGTTCTTC
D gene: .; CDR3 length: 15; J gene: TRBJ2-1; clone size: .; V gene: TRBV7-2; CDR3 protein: CASSPLRPFNDEQFF; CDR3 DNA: TGTGCCAGCAGTCCCCTTAGGCCCTTCAATGATGAGCAGTTCTTC
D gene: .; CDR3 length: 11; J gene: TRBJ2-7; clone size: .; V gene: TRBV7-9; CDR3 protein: CASGSTYEQYF; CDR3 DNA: TGTGCCAGCGGTAGTACCTACGAGCAGTACTTC
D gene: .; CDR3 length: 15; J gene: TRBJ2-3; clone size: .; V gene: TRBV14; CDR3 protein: CASSQDWGPGDTQYF; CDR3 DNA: TGTGCCAGCAGCCAAGACTGGGGGCCCGGAGATACGCAGTATTTT
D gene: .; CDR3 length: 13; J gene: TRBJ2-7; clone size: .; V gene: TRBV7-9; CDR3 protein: CASSLASTGEQYF; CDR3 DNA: TGTGCCAGCAGCTTAGCTAGCACAGGGGAGCAGTACTTC
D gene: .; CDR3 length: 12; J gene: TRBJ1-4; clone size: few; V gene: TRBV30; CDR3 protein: CALRRINEKLFF; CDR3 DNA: TGTGCCTTGCGACGGATCAATGAAAAACTGTTTTTT